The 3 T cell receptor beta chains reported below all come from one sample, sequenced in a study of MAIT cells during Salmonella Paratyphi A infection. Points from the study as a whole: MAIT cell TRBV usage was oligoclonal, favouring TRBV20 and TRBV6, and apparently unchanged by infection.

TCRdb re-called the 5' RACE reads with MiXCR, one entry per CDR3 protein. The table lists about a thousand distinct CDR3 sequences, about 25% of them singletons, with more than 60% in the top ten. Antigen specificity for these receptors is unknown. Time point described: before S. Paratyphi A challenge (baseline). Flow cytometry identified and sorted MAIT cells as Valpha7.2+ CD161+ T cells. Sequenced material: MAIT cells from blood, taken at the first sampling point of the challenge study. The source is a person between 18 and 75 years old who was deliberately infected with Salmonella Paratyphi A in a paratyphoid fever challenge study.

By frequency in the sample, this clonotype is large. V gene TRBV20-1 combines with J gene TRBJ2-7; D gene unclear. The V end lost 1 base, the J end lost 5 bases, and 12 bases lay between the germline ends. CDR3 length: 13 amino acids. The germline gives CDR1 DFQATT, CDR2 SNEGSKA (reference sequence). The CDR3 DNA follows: TGCAGTGCTAGAGGCAGGCTAGAAAACGAGCAGTACTTC. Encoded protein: CSARGRLENEQYF.

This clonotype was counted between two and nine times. CDR3 residues: CASRVGGSYEQYF. The CDR3 DNA follows: TGTGCCAGCAGGGTGGGGGGAAGCTACGAGCAGTACTTC. The chain employs TRBV3-1 and TRBJ2-7; the D gene is possibly TRBD2 (6 bases). CDR3 length equals 13 residues. Trimming cost V 6 bases and J 3 bases, with 12 bases left between them. The germline V gene encodes CDR1 LGHDT and CDR2 YNNKEL (reference sequence).

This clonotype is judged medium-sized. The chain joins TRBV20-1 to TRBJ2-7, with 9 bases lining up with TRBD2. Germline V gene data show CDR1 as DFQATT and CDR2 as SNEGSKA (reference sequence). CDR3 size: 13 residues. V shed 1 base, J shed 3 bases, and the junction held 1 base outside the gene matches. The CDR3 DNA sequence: TGCAGTGCTAGAGGGACTAGCGACTACGAGCAGTACTTC. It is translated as CSARGTSDYEQYF.